The rows below give T cell receptor beta chains drawn from one sample of a study of control samples from healthy donors and cancer patients. Method: immunoSEQ multiplex PCR; TCRdb's copy keeps in-frame clones and lacks some. The data contain roughly 130,000 clones, roughly 91% of them singletons. Sequencing was carried out using PBMCs. These receptors were obtained from a man in his forties or fifties with head and neck cancer. CDR3s include the opening cysteine and the closing phenylalanine or tryptophan.

CDR3: CASREGAAWGETQYF
V: TRBV7-9

CDR3: CASSLSSVHLNYGYTF
V: TRBV27

CDR3: CASSPRLDGDTEYYGYTF
V: TRBV9

CDR3: CASSLYGWGEKTQYF
V: TRBV5-1

CDR3: CASSLEGRAYEQYF
V: TRBV7-9

CDR3: CASSQEPKRSDYGYTF
V: TRBV7-2

CDR3: CASSPMMSSYNEQFF
V: TRBV18

CDR3: CASTQQGAGNYGYTF
V: TRBV6-4

CDR3: CASERGPDTQYF
V: TRBV7-9

CDR3: CASSFLVRGTEAFF
V: TRBV4-1

CDR3: CASSLASSGGDTGELFF
V: TRBV7-6

CDR3: CATGQADEQYF
V: TRBV2

CDR3: CASSFGTTTQETQYF
V: TRBV5-4

CDR3: CASSPPGWNTEAFF
V: TRBV7-2

CDR3: CASSLVGGDTGELFF
V: TRBV5-5

CDR3: CASTPIGVVLDSNYGYTF
V: TRBV19

CDR3: CAWTQGTGLGTEAFF
V: TRBV30

CDR3: CASSIGGVGTGELFF
V: TRBV19

CDR3: CASSLGWGGNSPLHF
V: TRBV3-1/TRBV3-2

CDR3: CASSVGSGGPLGNTIYF
V: TRBV9

CDR3: CASSLGATNEKLFF
V: TRBV7-9

CDR3: CASQRQGLSYEQYF
V: TRBV2

CDR3: CASSVGSGGETQYF
V: TRBV9

CDR3: CASSEYQGGETQYF
V: TRBV6-1

CDR3: CASVSSGGTYEQYF
V: TRBV6-5

CDR3: CASSQGAQETQYF
V: TRBV3-1/TRBV3-2

CDR3: CASSLTDRVAGGYTF
V: TRBV6-2/TRBV6-3

CDR3: CSVKGDIPRYTF
V: TRBV29-1